This TCR beta chain was captured in a study of T-cell memory formation after mild COVID-19 (TCRdb year 2021). General notes on the study: Most TCR sequence clusters were specific to one of the two donors. Two young, previously healthy adult volunteers, one female and one male, were included in the cohort. In two donors, T-cell clones that expanded and contracted after mild COVID-19 were followed by sequencing TCRalpha and TCRbeta repertoires longitudinally. Overall results and qualifications from the work: Contracting CD4+ clones turned up mainly in the CM and EM memory subsets, whereas EMRA was where CD8+ clones were enriched. Clones contracting from day 15 to 85 had balanced CD4/CD8 phenotypes, while a second wave expanding from day 15 to 37 was biased towards CD4+. The study included only a couple of mild cases, and larger cohorts that include severe cases with pre-infection samples were judged to be necessary. SARS-CoV-2 specificity was not confirmed for the second-wave clones peaking on day 37. Some responding clones were detected in pre-infection memory, suggesting pre-existing cross-reactive memory T cells joined the SARS-CoV-2 response.

Here V drops 5 bases and J drops 6 bases, and the junction holds 10 bases not matched to any gene. The CDR3 covers 14 residues, taking in both the cysteine and the phenylalanine. The retained sequence is limited to the CDR3, 42 bases, with the frame set at the first base. CDR1 SGHRS and CDR2 YFSETQ are derived from the germline V gene. With regard to this clonotype: Its antigen is still unknown. Base qualities are not recorded, but no much larger clone differs from it by a single base.

Ficoll-Paque density gradient centrifugation was the method used to isolate PBMCs. Sequencing instrument: Illumina NovaSeq 6000. TCRalpha and TCRbeta cDNA libraries were built by 5'RACE with constant-segment primers, adding sample barcodes and unique molecular identifiers. Trizol reagent was used to extract RNA from every sample. The libraries were amplified in two PCR steps, and the second step added a second sample barcode and Illumina TruSeq adapters. The libraries were sequenced on an Illumina NovaSeq using 2 x 150 bp paired-end reads. The authors processed their data as follows. Demultiplexing of reads and collapsing into UMI-guided consensus sequences were performed with migec v1.2.7. With mixcr v2.1.11, UMI consensuses were aligned to TRA and TRB V and J templates and assembled into clonotypes. Clonotypes were classified as expanded or contracted when called significant by both edgeR and NoisET, with noise models trained on biological replicates. For edgeR calls, the cutoffs were a false discovery rate-adjusted p below 0.01 and a log2 fold-change threshold of 1. As an exploratory analysis of dynamics, max-normalized trajectories of the 1000 most abundant clonotypes were examined with PCA combined with hierarchical clustering. Each responding clone was given a CD4 or CD8 phenotype based on the CD4+ and CD8+ repertoires, which had been sequenced separately. The public sequencing data were trimmed at Q25 with fastp and processed into clonotypes with MiXCR by TCRdb, which kept only in-frame beta chains. CDR3 protein duplicates are merged, each entry listing the most common genes and DNA. The V and J calls follow TCRdb's processing rather than the paper's. This sample gives about 350,000 distinct CDR3 sequences in total; more than 20% of them show up just once. 21% of the sample comes from the top ten.

The clonotype originates from a man aged 18 to 35 who had mild COVID-19 (a few samples of this study predate the infection). The sample titles of this study are shuffled in the database, so cell type and time point are left out; the donor was told from shared clones. The sample was PBMCs or a T cell subset sorted from them (not recorded which). This chain is built from TRBV5-1 and TRBJ2-5; 7 of the junction bases match TRBD1. The CDR3 reads as follows: CASSLTGDEKTQYF. Here is the DNA: TGCGCCAGCAGTCTTACAGGGGATGAGAAGACCCAGTACTTC.